In its sample, the clone carrying this TCR beta chain was seen a few times. Its antigen is unknown. Donors underwent one heparinised blood draw, about 120 mL on average. Sequenced material consisted of expressed TCRB transcripts (all of the isolated RNA was reverse transcribed). Assay used: immunoSEQ multiplex PCR; TCRdb lists only in-frame clones, some missing. The sample contains approximately 270,000 clones, roughly 13% of which appear only once. The record originates from a study of beta chain features in type 1 diabetes. From germline, CDR1 is MDHEN and CDR2 SYDVKM. This CDR3 has 12 amino acids. Whole-study results and caveats: PCR could preferentially amplify shorter templates, alike in patients and controls. Shorter TCRB CDR3s, moderately but significantly so, were found in Type 1 diabetes patients in all four CD4+ subsets. The naive, central memory and Treg TCRB repertoires looked more alike in patients than they did in healthy donors.

This TCR was sampled from a man in his thirties or forties with type 1 diabetes. The V and J genes are TRBV28 and TRBJ2-5; D is perhaps TRBD2 (6 bases). The J call is doubtful: the DNA matches TRBJ2-7 better. The sequencing input was naive CD4+ T cells from blood. CDR3 protein: CASTGGRSEQYF. The DNA of the CDR3 is TGTGCCAGCACCGGGGGTAGATCCGAGCAGTACTTC.